This T cell receptor beta chain derives from a study of cytomegalovirus exposure and HLA in healthy donors. The wider study: Out of 180 million or so T cells, an earlier analysis found fewer than 140 million unique TCR beta sequences in total. Of the donors genotyped, several hundred in all, less than 90% fell in the Caucasian-associated ancestry cluster. Study-level points and caveats: Equally common other TCR beta chains were less clonally expanded than HLA-associated ones, a later analysis found.

This CDR3 has 14 residues. Germline CDR1 and CDR2: KGHSH and LQKENI. Points on this clone: Its antigen is not known.

The study ran its PCR with 60 Vbeta and 13 Jbeta primers. Generated by immunoSEQ multiplex PCR, the TCRdb table keeps only in-frame clones and is missing some. The table records approximately 130,000 clones, approximately 85% of them present only once. The TCR was taken from a woman in her twenties or thirties in good health and CMV-seropositive. This chain links TRBV18 with TRBJ2-5; weak D call: TRBD1 (5 bases). The J call may be faulty, since TRBJ2-7 better matches the DNA end. Sequencing input: PBMCs. The CDR3 sequence: CASSPQGPPYEQYF. The CDR3 DNA follows: TGTGCCAGCTCACCACAGGGGCCCCCCTACGAGCAGTACTTC.